This T cell receptor beta chain stems from a study of naive and memory T cell subsets. J lost 0 bases, V lost 5 bases, and 4 bases had no gene match. The V gene's germline CDR1 is LNHNV and CDR2 YYDKDF (reference sequence). The CDR3 is 15 amino acids. The beta constant-region primer was an equimolar mix of two oligonucleotides covering TRBC1 and TRBC2. Nested alpha and beta constant-region primers with the SP2 primer drove four PCR rounds on ligated cDNA. An oligonucleotide with the SP2 primer and a 12-nucleotide UMI was ligated to the cDNA 3' end. TCRdb recomputed calls from the UMI-ligation and nested PCR reads with MiXCR, one row per CDR3 protein. Altogether over 110,000 distinct CDR3 sequences are present, about a fifth being singletons, with the ten largest covering roughly 0.63%. General study points: Naive repertoires, especially CD8, held a few larger clonotypes, possibly memory cells re-expressing CD45RA. Gini index rose across naive, CM, EM and EMRA in CD4 and CD8.

Comments on this clonotype: The antigen remains undetermined.

This chain uses TRBV15 with TRBJ2-1, with 7 bases aligning to TRBD1. Sample: naive CD8+ T cells from blood. The sequence derives from a human donor in good health. CDR3 region: CATSDRVSSYNEQFF. CDR3 bases: TGTGCCACCAGCGACAGGGTGAGCTCCTACAATGAGCAGTTCTTC.